This T cell receptor (beta chain) is drawn from a study of immune heterogeneity within non-small cell lung tumors. Study information: Among the tumors, 4 were squamous cell carcinomas, about 10 were non-squamous carcinomas and 1 was not otherwise specified.

This clonotype counts as medium-sized (0.01 to 0.1%). Its antigen is undetermined. Bulk tumor genomic DNA (about 600 ng per sample) served as template. Every primary tumor yielded several biopsies, spaced far apart, that were taken during surgery. Patients with untreated, newly diagnosed non-small cell lung cancer underwent curative surgery. Amplification of the TCR beta CDR3 was achieved through multiplex PCR with 32 V and 13 J primers. One entry per CDR3 protein results from TCRdb running MiXCR on the multiplex PCR reads. This sample has about 16,000 distinct CDR3 sequences; about 30% occur once, and the top ten carry roughly 5.4%. Study-wide results and limits: Local tumor mutational burden, with an R of around 0.37, correlated moderately but significantly with local T-cell clonality. Patients largely differed in their high-frequency T-cell receptor beta clonotypes. Identical dominant CDR3 beta clonotypes were found repeatedly across the tumor sites of a single patient, and these appeared alongside high-frequency clones that were unique to particular tumor locations.

The CDR3 sequence is 14 residues long. The germline V and J ends were trimmed by 7 bases and 5 bases, with 14 bases remaining between them. Germline V gives CDR1 KGHDR, CDR2 SFDVKD. This TCR was recovered from a man aged 40-49 years with non-small cell lung cancer. Sequencing was performed on lung tumor tissue. This chain connects TRBV24-1 to TRBJ1-5; D gene unclear. As DNA, the CDR3 is TGTGCCACCAGCCCGAAAAGTACCGATCAGCCCCAGCATTTT. Translating it yields CATSPKSTDQPQHF.